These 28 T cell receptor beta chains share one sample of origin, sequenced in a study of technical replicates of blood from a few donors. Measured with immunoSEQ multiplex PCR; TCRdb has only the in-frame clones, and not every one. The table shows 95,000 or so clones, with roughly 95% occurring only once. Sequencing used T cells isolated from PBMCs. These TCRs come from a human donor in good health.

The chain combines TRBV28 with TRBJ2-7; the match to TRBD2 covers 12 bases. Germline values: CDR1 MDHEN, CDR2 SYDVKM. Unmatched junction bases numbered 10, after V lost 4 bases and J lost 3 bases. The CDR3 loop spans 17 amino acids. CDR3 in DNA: TGTGCCAGCAGTTCCCCACGGGGACTAGCGGGCTACTACGAGCAGTACTTC. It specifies CASSSPRGLAGYYEQYF.

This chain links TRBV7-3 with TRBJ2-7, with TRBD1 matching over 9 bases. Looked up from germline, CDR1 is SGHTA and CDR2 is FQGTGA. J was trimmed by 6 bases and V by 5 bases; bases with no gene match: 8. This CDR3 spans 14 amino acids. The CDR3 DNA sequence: TGTGCCAGCAGCGCCGGGACAGGGTCTAGCGAGCAGTACTTC. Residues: CASSAGTGSSEQYF. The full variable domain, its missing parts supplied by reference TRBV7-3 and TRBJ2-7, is GAGVSQTPSNKVTEKGKYVELRCDPISGHTALYWYRQSLGQGPEFLIYFQGTGAADDSGLPNDRFFAVRPEGSVSTLKIQRTERGDSAVYLCASSAGTGSSEQYFGPGTRLTVT.

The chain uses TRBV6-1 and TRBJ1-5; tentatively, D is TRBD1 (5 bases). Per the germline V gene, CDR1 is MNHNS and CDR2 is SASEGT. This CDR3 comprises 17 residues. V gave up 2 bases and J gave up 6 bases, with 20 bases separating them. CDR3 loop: CASSELGTGQGGQPQHF. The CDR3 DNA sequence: TGTGCCAGCAGTGAACTGGGGACTGGGCAGGGAGGTCAGCCCCAGCATTTT.

In DNA, the CDR3 is TGCGCCAGCAGCCGTGAGGGGATAGCGGGAGCCCTGGATTACGAGCAGTACTTC. Protein product: CASSREGIAGALDYEQYF. The chain recombines TRBV4-1 with TRBJ2-7; 9 bases are a match to TRBD2. Germline CDR1 MGHRA, CDR2 YSYEKL. With 4 bases clipped from V and 4 bases from J, the junction kept 17 bases outside the gene matches. This CDR3 spans 18 amino acids.

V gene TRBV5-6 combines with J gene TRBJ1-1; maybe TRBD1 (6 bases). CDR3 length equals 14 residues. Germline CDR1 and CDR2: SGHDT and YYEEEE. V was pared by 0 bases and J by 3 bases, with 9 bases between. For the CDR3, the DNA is TGTGCCAGCAGCTTGGAGGGGGTCGACACTGAAGCTTTCTTT. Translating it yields CASSLEGVDTEAFF.

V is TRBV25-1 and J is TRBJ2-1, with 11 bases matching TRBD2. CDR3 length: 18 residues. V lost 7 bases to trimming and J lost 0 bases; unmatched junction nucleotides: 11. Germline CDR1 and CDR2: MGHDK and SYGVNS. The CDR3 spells CASIRKGLAASSYNEQFF. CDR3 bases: TGTGCCAGCATAAGAAAGGGACTAGCGGCAAGCTCCTACAATGAGCAGTTCTTC.

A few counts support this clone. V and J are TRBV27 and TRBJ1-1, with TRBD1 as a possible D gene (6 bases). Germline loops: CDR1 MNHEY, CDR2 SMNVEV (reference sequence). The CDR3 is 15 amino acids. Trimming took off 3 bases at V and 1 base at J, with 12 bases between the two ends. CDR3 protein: CASSFSLGGNTEAFF. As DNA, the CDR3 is TGTGCCAGCAGTTTCAGTTTAGGGGGGAACACTGAAGCTTTCTTT.

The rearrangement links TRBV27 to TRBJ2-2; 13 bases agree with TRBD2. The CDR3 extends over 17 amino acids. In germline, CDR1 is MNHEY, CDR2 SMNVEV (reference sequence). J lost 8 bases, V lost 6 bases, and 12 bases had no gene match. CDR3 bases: TGTGCCAGCAGCTTCTTTATGGGACTAGCGGGACCAGGGGAGCTGTTTTTT. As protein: CASSFFMGLAGPGELFF.

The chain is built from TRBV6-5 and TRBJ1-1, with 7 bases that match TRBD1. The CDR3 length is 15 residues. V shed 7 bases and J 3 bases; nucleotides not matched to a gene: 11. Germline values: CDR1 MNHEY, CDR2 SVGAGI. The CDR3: CASTWDSTTDTEAFF. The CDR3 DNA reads TGTGCCAGCACCTGGGACAGTACAACGGACACTGAAGCTTTCTTT.

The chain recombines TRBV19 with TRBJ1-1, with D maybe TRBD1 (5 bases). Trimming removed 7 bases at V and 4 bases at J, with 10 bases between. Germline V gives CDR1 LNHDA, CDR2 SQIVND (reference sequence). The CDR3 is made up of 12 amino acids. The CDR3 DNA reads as TGTGCCAGTACGGGGGGGGTCACTGAAGCTTTCTTT. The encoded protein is CASTGGVTEAFF.

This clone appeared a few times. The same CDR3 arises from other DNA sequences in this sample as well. The DNA for the CDR3 is TGTGCCAGCAGCTTATCGGTCAACACTGAAGCTTTCTTT. Amino acid sequence: CASSLSVNTEAFF. The chain couples TRBV7-9 to TRBJ1-1, with D hard to call. The V gene lost 2 bases and the J gene lost 2 bases, with 6 bases spanning the gap. Per the germline V gene, CDR1 is SEHNR and CDR2 is FQNEAQ (reference sequence). This CDR3 has 13 residues.

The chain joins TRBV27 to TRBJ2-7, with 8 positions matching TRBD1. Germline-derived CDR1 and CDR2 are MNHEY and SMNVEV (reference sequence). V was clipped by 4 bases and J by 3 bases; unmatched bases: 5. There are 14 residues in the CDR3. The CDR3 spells CASSSSTGGYEQYF. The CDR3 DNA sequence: TGTGCCAGCAGTTCTTCTACAGGGGGCTACGAGCAGTACTTC.

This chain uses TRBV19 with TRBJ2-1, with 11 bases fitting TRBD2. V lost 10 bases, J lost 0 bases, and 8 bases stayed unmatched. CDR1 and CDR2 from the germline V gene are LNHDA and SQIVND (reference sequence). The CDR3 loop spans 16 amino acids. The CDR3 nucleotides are TGTGCCACCCTGGGACTAGCGGAGAGCTCCTACAATGAGCAGTTCTTC. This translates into CATLGLAESSYNEQFF.

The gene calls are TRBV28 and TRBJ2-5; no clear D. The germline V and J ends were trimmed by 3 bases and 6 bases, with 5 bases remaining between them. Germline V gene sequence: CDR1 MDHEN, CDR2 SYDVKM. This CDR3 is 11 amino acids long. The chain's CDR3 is CASSFYKTQYF. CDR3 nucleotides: TGTGCCAGCAGTTTCTATAAGACCCAGTACTTC.

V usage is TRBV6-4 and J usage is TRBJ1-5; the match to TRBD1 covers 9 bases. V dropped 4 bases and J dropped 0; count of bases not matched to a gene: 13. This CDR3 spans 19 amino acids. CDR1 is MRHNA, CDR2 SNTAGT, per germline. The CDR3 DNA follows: TGTGCCAGCAGTGTCCCGATGGACAGGGGCAACTATAGCAATCAGCCCCAGCATTTT. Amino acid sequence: CASSVPMDRGNYSNQPQHF.

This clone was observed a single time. CDR3 in amino acids: CASSLKWGGTEAFF. CDR3 nucleotide sequence: TGTGCCAGCAGCTTAAAGTGGGGGGGCACTGAAGCTTTCTTT. The rearrangement joins TRBV7-6 to TRBJ1-1, with a possible D match to TRBD1 (5 bases). Trimming left V 2 bases short and J 4 bases short, with 11 bases between. The CDR3 has 14 amino acids. Germline CDR1 SGHVS, CDR2 FNYEAQ.

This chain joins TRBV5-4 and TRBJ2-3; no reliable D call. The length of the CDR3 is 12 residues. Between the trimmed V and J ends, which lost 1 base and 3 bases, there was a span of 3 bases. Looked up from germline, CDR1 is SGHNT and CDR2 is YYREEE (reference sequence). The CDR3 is CASSLRTDTQYF. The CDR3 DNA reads TGTGCCAGCAGCTTGCGTACAGATACGCAGTATTTT.

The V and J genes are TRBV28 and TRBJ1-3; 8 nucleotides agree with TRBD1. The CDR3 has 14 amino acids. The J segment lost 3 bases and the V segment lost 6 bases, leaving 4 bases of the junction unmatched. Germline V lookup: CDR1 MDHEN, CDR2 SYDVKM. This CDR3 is CASRSQGDGNTIYF. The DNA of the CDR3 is TGTGCCAGCAGGTCACAGGGGGATGGAAACACCATATATTTT.

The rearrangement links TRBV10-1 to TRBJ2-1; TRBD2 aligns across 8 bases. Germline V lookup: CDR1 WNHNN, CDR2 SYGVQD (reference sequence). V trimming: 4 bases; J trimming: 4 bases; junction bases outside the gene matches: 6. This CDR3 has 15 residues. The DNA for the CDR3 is TGCGCCAGCAGTGGGACAAGCGGGGGTTACAATGAGCAGTTCTTC. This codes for CASSGTSGGYNEQFF.

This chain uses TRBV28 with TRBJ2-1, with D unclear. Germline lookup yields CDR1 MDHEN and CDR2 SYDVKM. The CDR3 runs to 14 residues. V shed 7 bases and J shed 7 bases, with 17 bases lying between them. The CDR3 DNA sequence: TGTGCCAGCACAAGACTGACGAGTGGGAATGAGCAGTTCTTC. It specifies CASTRLTSGNEQFF.

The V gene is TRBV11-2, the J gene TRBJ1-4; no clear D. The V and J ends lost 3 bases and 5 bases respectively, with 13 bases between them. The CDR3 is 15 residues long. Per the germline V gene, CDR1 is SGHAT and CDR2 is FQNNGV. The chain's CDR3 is CASSFREGGNEKLFF. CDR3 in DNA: TGTGCCAGCAGCTTTCGGGAAGGCGGGAATGAAAAACTGTTTTTT.

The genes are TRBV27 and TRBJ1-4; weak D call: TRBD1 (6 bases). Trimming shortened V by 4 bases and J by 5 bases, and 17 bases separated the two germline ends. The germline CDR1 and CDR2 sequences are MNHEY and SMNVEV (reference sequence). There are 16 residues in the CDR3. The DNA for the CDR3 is TGTGCCAGCAGTTCGGGTACAGGGTTGGGAAATGAAAAACTGTTTTTT. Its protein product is CASSSGTGLGNEKLFF.

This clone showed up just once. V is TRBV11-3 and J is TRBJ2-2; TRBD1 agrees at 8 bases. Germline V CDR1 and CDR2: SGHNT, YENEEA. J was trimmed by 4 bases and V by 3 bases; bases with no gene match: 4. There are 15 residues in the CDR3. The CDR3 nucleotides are TGTGCCAGCAGCTTTCGGACAGGGAGCACCGGGGAGCTGTTTTTT. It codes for CASSFRTGSTGELFF.

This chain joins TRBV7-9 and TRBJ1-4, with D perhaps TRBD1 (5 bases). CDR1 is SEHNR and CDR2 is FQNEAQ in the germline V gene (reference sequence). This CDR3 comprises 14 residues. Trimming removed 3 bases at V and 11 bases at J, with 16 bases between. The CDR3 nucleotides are TGTGCCAGCAGCTTTATGTCAGGGCAGGGTAAACTGTTTTTT. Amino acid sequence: CASSFMSGQGKLFF.

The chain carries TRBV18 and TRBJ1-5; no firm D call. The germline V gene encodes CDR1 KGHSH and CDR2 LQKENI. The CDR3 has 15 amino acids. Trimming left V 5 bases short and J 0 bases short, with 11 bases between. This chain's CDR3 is CASSSQTASNQPQHF. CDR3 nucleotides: TGTGCCAGCTCATCCCAAACAGCTAGCAATCAGCCCCAGCATTTT. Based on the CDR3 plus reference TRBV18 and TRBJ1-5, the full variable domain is NAGVMQNPRHLVRRRGQEARLRCSPMKGHSHVYWYRQLPEEGLKFMVYLQKENIIDESGMPKERFSAEFPKEGPSILRIQQVVRGDSAAYFCASSSQTASNQPQHFGDGTRLSIL.

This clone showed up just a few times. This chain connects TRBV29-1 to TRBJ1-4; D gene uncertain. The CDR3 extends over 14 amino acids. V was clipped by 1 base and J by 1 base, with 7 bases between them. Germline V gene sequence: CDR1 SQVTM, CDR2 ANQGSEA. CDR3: CSVEARRTNEKLFF. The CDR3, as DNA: TGCAGCGTTGAAGCAAGGAGAACTAATGAAAAACTGTTTTTT.

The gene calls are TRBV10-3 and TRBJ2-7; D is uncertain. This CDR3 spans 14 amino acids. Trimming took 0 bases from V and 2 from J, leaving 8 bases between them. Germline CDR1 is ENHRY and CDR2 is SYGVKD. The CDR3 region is CAISESGGTYEQYF. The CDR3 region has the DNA TGTGCCATCAGTGAGTCAGGCGGTACCTACGAGCAGTACTTC.

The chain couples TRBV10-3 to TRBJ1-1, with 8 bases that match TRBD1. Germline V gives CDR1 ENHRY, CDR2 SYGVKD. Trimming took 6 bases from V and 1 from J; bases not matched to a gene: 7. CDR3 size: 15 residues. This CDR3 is CAISLRTGRNTEAFF. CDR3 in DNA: TGTGCCATCAGCCTTAGGACAGGGAGGAACACTGAAGCTTTCTTT.